These T cell receptor beta chains were read from a single sample in a study of blood T cells in healthy people across ages. Each CDR3 protein gets one entry after TCRdb re-called the 5' RACE reads with MiXCR. The sample has about 680,000 distinct CDR3 sequences, over 45% seen once; the top ten hold approximately 32%. Sequenced sample: blood. The receptors were gathered from a woman in her fifties or sixties in good health. The CDR3 runs from the conserved cysteine through the conserved F or W.

J gene: TRBJ2-7
V gene: TRBV25-1
CDR3 protein: CASSESWASGSHEQYF

J gene: TRBJ2-4
V gene: TRBV20-1
CDR3 protein: CSARDPVGAKNIQYF

J gene: TRBJ1-2
V gene: TRBV2
CDR3 protein: CASTDTGHYGYTF

J gene: TRBJ1-5
V gene: TRBV7-2
CDR3 protein: CASSAKGGLSNQPQHF

J gene: TRBJ2-5
V gene: TRBV7-2
CDR3 protein: CASSLGGYRETQYF

J gene: TRBJ2-1
V gene: TRBV20-1
CDR3 protein: CSARDLPSGPLADEQFF

J gene: TRBJ1-2
V gene: TRBV12-3/TRBV12-4
CDR3 protein: CASSFSGGGYTF

J gene: TRBJ2-2
V gene: TRBV3-1
CDR3 protein: CASRPRDGYTGELFF

J gene: TRBJ2-1
V gene: TRBV20-1
CDR3 protein: CSAARTSGTSNEQFF

J gene: TRBJ2-1
V gene: TRBV3-1
CDR3 protein: CASSQEKTGWSRGKFF

J gene: TRBJ2-7
V gene: TRBV6-2/TRBV6-3
CDR3 protein: CASSDSGRSYEQYF

J gene: -
V gene: TRBV29-1
CDR3 protein: CSAGDRVNEQYF

J gene: TRBJ1-1
V gene: TRBV29-1
CDR3 protein: CSGGQGGAGRAFF

J gene: TRBJ2-5
V gene: TRBV9
CDR3 protein: CASSGATSPKQYF

J gene: TRBJ2-3
V gene: TRBV7-6
CDR3 protein: CASSVSRADTQYF

J gene: -
V gene: TRBV29-1
CDR3 protein: CSVEEQGGYEQYF

J gene: TRBJ1-2
V gene: TRBV6-2/TRBV6-3
CDR3 protein: CASSPAQGAGYGYTF

J gene: TRBJ2-3
V gene: TRBV20-1
CDR3 protein: CSARDLGAADTQYF

J gene: TRBJ1-1
V gene: TRBV29-1
CDR3 protein: CSVRPGDAEAFF

J gene: TRBJ2-3
V gene: TRBV7-2
CDR3 protein: CASNFIAGGPSTDTQYF

J gene: TRBJ1-2
V gene: TRBV9
CDR3 protein: CASSVDVRYTF

J gene: TRBJ2-3
V gene: TRBV7-2
CDR3 protein: CASNSRLAGGQVGTQYF

J gene: TRBJ1-2
V gene: TRBV12-3/TRBV12-4
CDR3 protein: CASRTRDRANYGYTF

J gene: TRBJ2-4
V gene: TRBV29-1
CDR3 protein: CSVQRTGAPGQYF

J gene: TRBJ1-2
V gene: TRBV7-9
CDR3 protein: CASHTPGALTPYGYTF